One T cell receptor (beta chain) is described in this entry. Its target is unknown. This entry comes from a study of cytomegalovirus exposure and HLA in healthy donors. Study-wide context: Most donors, around 81% of roughly 400 genotyped, fell in the Caucasian-associated ancestry cluster. The study, taken as a whole, reports: It has been reported that TCR beta sequences accurately predicted the HLA-A and HLA-B alleles of most subjects. It was assumed in the presence/absence analyses that sequencing depth was roughly uniform across donors.

CDR1 MDHEN and CDR2 SYDVKM come from the germline V gene. The V end lost 6 bases, the J end lost 6 bases, and 9 bases lay between the germline ends. The CDR3 contains 12 residues. The PCR made use of 60 Vbeta and 13 Jbeta primers. The repertoire was sequenced with immunoSEQ multiplex PCR; TCRdb's copy has only in-frame clones and lacks some. This sample's clone table lists about 110,000 clones. Regarding donors, all were healthy bone marrow donors. The source material was PBMCs. This chain uses TRBV28 with TRBJ1-5; D is undetermined. The clonotype was recovered from a man aged 35 to 55 in good health and CMV-seropositive. The CDR3 loop reads CASSRGSQPQHF. For the CDR3, the DNA is TGTGCCAGCAGCCGAGGAAGTCAGCCCCAGCATTTT.